One and the same sample provided the 24 T cell receptor beta chains below, sequenced in a study of shared clonotypes between healthy human individuals. Data came from immunoSEQ multiplex PCR; TCRdb stores just in-frame clones and leaves some out. The sample contains a few million clones, roughly 93% of which appear only once. Sequencing was done on a sample of naive CD4+ T cells from PBMCs. The sample's subset: CD45RA+ positively selected. These receptor sequences come from a man aged 18-30 years in good health. Some clones in this sample may be carry-over from other donors' samples.

The chain couples TRBV28 to TRBJ2-1, with TRBD2 matching over 7 bases. CDR1 and CDR2 (germline): MDHEN, SYDVKM. This CDR3 has 12 residues. V dropped 6 bases and J dropped 9; count of bases not matched to a gene: 5. The CDR3 reads CASRGGVGEQFF. In nucleotides, the CDR3 is TGTGCCAGCAGGGGAGGGGTCGGTGAGCAGTTCTTC. The full variable domain, completed using reference TRBV28 and TRBJ2-1, is DVKVTQSSRYLVKRTGEKVFLECVQDMDHENMFWYRQDPGLGLRLIYFSYDVKMKEKGDIPEGYSVSREKKERFSLILESASTNQTSMYLCASRGGVGEQFFGPGTRLTVL.

The chain uses TRBV11-1 and TRBJ2-3; 13 bases line up with TRBD2. The CDR3 runs 16 residues. Germline values: CDR1 SGHAT, CDR2 FQDESV (reference sequence). Unmatched junction bases numbered 12, after V lost 5 bases and J lost 10 bases. As DNA, the CDR3 is TGTGCCAGCAGCCCGAACTCCGGGACTAGCGGGATCTCGCAGTATTTT. Protein sequence: CASSPNSGTSGISQYF.

Of note for this clone: Other DNA sequences in this specimen translate into the identical CDR3. The chain has TRBV5-1 and TRBJ2-2; perhaps TRBD1 as D (5 bases). V lost 0 bases, J lost 3 bases, and 9 bases lay in between. The germline CDR1 and CDR2 sequences are SGHRS and YFSETQ. The CDR3 is made up of 15 amino acids. The CDR3 coding sequence is TGCGCCAGCAGCTTGGGCAGGGCCGACACCGGGGAGCTGTTTTTT. Translated: CASSLGRADTGELFF.

The rearrangement joins TRBV5-4 to TRBJ2-3; 10 bases agree with TRBD2. Germline CDR1 SGHNT, CDR2 YYREEE (reference sequence). This CDR3 contains 17 residues. V shed 4 bases and J 2 bases; nucleotides not matched to a gene: 10. CDR3 sequence reads: CASSQKLAGFPTDTQYF. The CDR3 DNA reads as TGTGCCAGCAGCCAGAAACTAGCGGGATTCCCCACAGATACGCAGTATTTT.

The CDR3 protein is CASSSHREKVGTEAFF. CDR3 sequence (DNA): TGCGCCAGCAGCTCCCACAGAGAAAAGGTTGGCACTGAAGCTTTCTTT. This chain joins TRBV5-1 and TRBJ1-1, with unresolved D. The germline CDR1 and CDR2 sequences are SGHRS and YFSETQ. This CDR3 has 16 amino acids. V gave up 3 bases and J gave up 4 bases, with 19 bases separating them. The complete variable domain, with remaining parts taken from reference TRBV5-1 and TRBJ1-1, reads KAGVTQTPRYLIKTRGQQVTLSCSPISGHRSVSWYQQTPGQGLQFLFEYFSETQRNKGNFPGRFSGRQFSNSRSEMNVSTLELGDSALYLCASSSHREKVGTEAFFGQGTRLTVV.

This chain links TRBV11-2 with TRBJ2-7; TRBD1 might be the D (6 bases). The V end lost 4 bases, the J end lost 3 bases, and 13 bases lay between the germline ends. From germline, CDR1 is SGHAT and CDR2 FQNNGV. The CDR3 extends over 14 amino acids. CDR3 loop: CASSSIRGGYEQYF. The CDR3 region has the DNA TGTGCCAGCAGCTCGATCAGGGGTGGCTACGAGCAGTACTTC.

V gene TRBV2 combines with J gene TRBJ2-2; TRBD2 aligns across 7 bases. The CDR3 extends over 16 amino acids. From germline, CDR1 is SNHLY and CDR2 FYNNEI. V was clipped by 6 bases and J by 2 bases; unmatched bases: 9. The CDR3 DNA reads as TGTGCCAGCAGCGACGGGGCTAGCGGTAACACCGGGGAGCTGTTTTTT. Protein product: CASSDGASGNTGELFF.

This sequence joins TRBV2 and TRBJ1-5; the match to TRBD1 covers 9 bases. The CDR3 length is 14 residues. J was trimmed by 7 bases and V by 6 bases; bases with no gene match: 7. Germline V gene data show CDR1 as SNHLY and CDR2 as FYNNEI. CDR3 bases: TGTGCCAGCAGCGCGAGGGACAGGGCGCAGCCCCAGCATTTT. Amino acid sequence: CASSARDRAQPQHF.

The chain joins TRBV18 to TRBJ2-2; 9 positions agree with TRBD1. CDR1 and CDR2 (germline): KGHSH, LQKENI. Trimming cost V 3 bases and J 7 bases; bases outside gene matches: 9. There are 16 residues in the CDR3. The CDR3, as DNA: TGTGCCAGCTCACCGACATCACAGGGGGCGTTCGGGGAGCTGTTTTTT. As protein: CASSPTSQGAFGELFF.

A word on this clone: Other DNA sequences in the sample encode the same CDR3. This sequence joins TRBV11-2 and TRBJ1-2; D gene unclear. This CDR3 contains 13 residues. CDR1 SGHAT and CDR2 FQNNGV come from the germline V gene. The V end lost 5 bases, the J end lost 6 bases, and 13 bases lay between the germline ends. CDR3 residues: CASSPGRGDGYTF. The CDR3 DNA follows: TGTGCCAGCAGCCCAGGTCGGGGTGATGGCTACACCTTC.

This clone was seen only a few times. The V call is TRBV5-1, the J call TRBJ2-5, with D possibly matching TRBD1 (5 bases). This CDR3 comprises 15 residues. V was trimmed by 4 bases and J by 2 bases, leaving 15 bases between them. Germline V gives CDR1 SGHRS, CDR2 YFSETQ. This chain's CDR3 is CASSRASGIQETQYF. The DNA of the CDR3 is TGCGCCAGCAGCCGAGCCTCAGGGATTCAAGAGACCCAGTACTTC. Using reference TRBV5-1 and TRBJ2-5 for the parts outside the CDR3, the full variable domain is KAGVTQTPRYLIKTRGQQVTLSCSPISGHRSVSWYQQTPGQGLQFLFEYFSETQRNKGNFPGRFSGRQFSNSRSEMNVSTLELGDSALYLCASSRASGIQETQYFGPGTRLLVL.

This clone appeared a single time. The chain employs TRBV6-1 and TRBJ1-5; TRBD1 aligns across 8 bases. The V segment lost 2 bases and the J segment 0 bases; nucleotides outside the gene matches: 6. Germline V lookup: CDR1 MNHNS, CDR2 SASEGT. The CDR3 spans 17 residues. Here the CDR3 reads CASSEPWTGFSNQPQHF. CDR3 in DNA: TGTGCCAGCAGTGAACCCTGGACAGGGTTTAGCAATCAGCCCCAGCATTTT.

This clone is a singleton in its sample. The rearrangement uses TRBV18 and TRBJ2-1; D perhaps matches TRBD1 (5 bases). The CDR3 has 13 residues. V shed 3 bases and J shed 6 bases, with 9 bases lying between them. Germline V gene sequence: CDR1 KGHSH, CDR2 LQKENI. CDR3 protein: CASSPRQFNEQFF. The CDR3 DNA follows: TGTGCCAGCTCACCTCGACAGTTCAATGAGCAGTTCTTC.

J is TRBJ1-1 and V is TRBV18; D gene unclear. Germline lookup yields CDR1 KGHSH and CDR2 LQKENI. The CDR3 covers 13 residues. Trimming stripped 2 bases from V and 5 bases from J, with 9 bases between. The CDR3 protein is CASSPKERTEAFF. The CDR3 coding sequence is TGTGCCAGCTCACCAAAAGAGAGAACTGAAGCTTTCTTT.

The chain employs TRBV5-1 and TRBJ2-6; weak D call: TRBD1 (6 bases). Trimming stripped 7 bases from V and 4 bases from J, with 12 bases between. This CDR3 comprises 14 residues. Germline lookup yields CDR1 SGHRS and CDR2 YFSETQ. This CDR3 is CASDTGLGANVLTF. The DNA of the CDR3 is TGCGCCAGCGACACAGGGCTAGGGGCCAACGTCCTGACTTTC.

This clone was seen just once. V gene TRBV27 combines with J gene TRBJ1-2; D is unclear. The CDR3 extends over 12 amino acids. Between the trimmed V and J ends, which lost 6 bases and 5 bases, there was a span of 10 bases. The germline gives CDR1 MNHEY, CDR2 SMNVEV (reference sequence). This CDR3 reads CASSFVGYGYTF. The DNA of the CDR3 is TGTGCCAGCAGCTTCGTGGGTTATGGCTACACCTTC.

The rearrangement links TRBV30 to TRBJ1-1; D unresolved. CDR3 length: 12 residues. Trimming shortened V by 7 bases and J by 3 bases, and 12 bases separated the two germline ends. Germline V CDR1 and CDR2: GTSNPN, SVGIG (reference sequence). The CDR3 sequence: CAYHPRHTEAFF. CDR3 DNA: TGTGCCTACCACCCGAGGCACACTGAAGCTTTCTTT.

As concerns this clone: Different DNA sequences within this sample yield the same CDR3. The chain uses TRBV5-1 and TRBJ1-1, with D perhaps matching TRBD1 (6 bases). Germline V gene lookup returns CDR1 SGHRS and CDR2 YFSETQ. The ends were cut back, 4 bases at V and 2 bases at J, with 9 bases in the middle. The CDR3 is 13 residues long. As DNA, the CDR3 is TGCGCCAGCAGCCGGACAGTTAACACTGAAGCTTTCTTT. It codes for CASSRTVNTEAFF.

The gene calls are TRBV6-4 and TRBJ1-1; D uncertain. Germline V CDR1 and CDR2: MRHNA, SNTAGT. Trimming removed 4 bases at V and 1 base at J, with 7 bases between. The CDR3 extends over 13 amino acids. CDR3: CASSVKQNTEAFF. The CDR3 DNA sequence: TGTGCCAGCAGTGTAAAGCAGAACACTGAAGCTTTCTTT.

V and J are TRBV7-8 and TRBJ2-7; possible D gene TRBD2, 6 bases. CDR3 length equals 19 residues. Germline CDR1 reads SGHVS; CDR2 reads FQNEAQ. V was clipped by 0 bases and J by 2 bases, with 23 bases between them. DNA for the CDR3: TGTGCCAGCAGCTTAGCGCGGGTCGGTCCGCGGGGCTGGACCTACGAGCAGTACTTC. It yields the protein CASSLARVGPRGWTYEQYF.

This chain links TRBV5-5 with TRBJ2-7; no reliable D call. V was shortened by 0 bases and J by 0 bases, with 10 bases between the two germline ends. The CDR3 has 15 residues. CDR1 and CDR2 from the germline V gene are SGHKS and YYEKEE (reference sequence). The CDR3 reads CASSLEDRNSYEQYF. The CDR3 region has the DNA TGTGCCAGCAGCTTGGAGGACCGGAACTCCTACGAGCAGTACTTC.

This clone has just one count. The chain carries TRBV19 and TRBJ1-1; perhaps TRBD1 as D (6 bases). Trimming stripped 3 bases from V and 5 bases from J, with 25 bases between. The CDR3 loop spans 18 amino acids. Germline assignment: CDR1 LNHDA and CDR2 SQIVND (reference sequence). As DNA, the CDR3 is TGTGCCAGTAGTATGGGCCATTTGGGCAGGGGAGGGGGAACTGAAGCTTTCTTT. Its protein is CASSMGHLGRGGGTEAFF. The full variable domain, completed using reference TRBV19 and TRBJ1-1, is DGGITQSPKYLFRKEGQNVTLSCEQNLNHDAMYWYRQDPGQGLRLIYYSQIVNDFQKGDIAEGYSVSREKKESFPLTVTSAQKNPTAFYLCASSMGHLGRGGGTEAFFGQGTRLTVV.

This chain connects TRBV7-8 to TRBJ1-2, with D unresolved. Trimming shortened V by 1 base and J by 2 bases, and 8 bases separated the two germline ends. The CDR3 consists of 14 residues. Per the germline V gene, CDR1 is SGHVS and CDR2 is FQNEAQ. The CDR3 bases are TGTGCCAGCAGCTTAGGAGGCCAGAACTATGGCTACACCTTC. Protein sequence: CASSLGGQNYGYTF.

This sequence joins TRBV7-3 and TRBJ1-3, with D possibly being TRBD1 (5 bases). Germline values: CDR1 SGHTA, CDR2 FQGTGA. V was clipped by 2 bases and J by 4 bases, with 9 bases between them. This CDR3 is 14 amino acids long. The CDR3: CASSLGATGNTIYF. The CDR3 DNA follows: TGTGCCAGCAGCTTAGGGGCGACGGGAAACACCATATATTTT.